What follows are 21 T cell receptor beta chains derived from one specimen sequenced in a study of blood T cells in healthy people across ages. Alongside a J-beta primer mix, a sample-barcoded 5' primer served in a second PCR lasting roughly 6 to 11 cycles. Via MiXCR, TCRdb re-called the 5' RACE reads, giving one row per CDR3 protein. The sample shows 1.5 million to 2 million distinct CDR3 sequences, under 30% of them seen only once. Sequenced: blood. These receptors originate from a woman in her 30s in good health.

The V and J genes are TRBV27 and TRBJ2-7, with D perhaps matching TRBD1 (5 bases). The length of the CDR3 is 13 residues. The germline gives CDR1 MNHEY, CDR2 SMNVEV (reference sequence). V gave up 4 bases and J gave up 5 bases, with 12 bases separating them. The CDR3 here is CASSYQGGHEQYF. CDR3 nucleotides: TGTGCCAGCAGTTATCAGGGTGGCCACGAGCAGTACTTC.

This clonotype was counted between two and nine times. This rearrangement joins TRBV19 to TRBJ2-1; 10 nucleotides line up with TRBD2. Trimming cost V 5 bases and J 10 bases; bases outside gene matches: 8. Germline CDR1 LNHDA, CDR2 SQIVND (reference sequence). CDR3 length: 14 residues. The DNA for the CDR3 is TGTGCCAGTAGTTCGCTAGCGGGAGTAAGAGAGCAGTTCTTC. This sequence encodes CASSSLAGVREQFF.

The chain carries TRBV7-3 and TRBJ2-3, with 14 nucleotides matching TRBD2. Germline V gene sequence: CDR1 SGHTA, CDR2 FQGTGA. The CDR3 length is 20 residues. With 5 bases clipped from V and 0 bases from J, the junction kept 13 bases outside the gene matches. The CDR3 coding sequence is TGTGCCAGCAGCATCGAATCAGGGACTAGCGGGAGAACTAGCACAGATACGCAGTATTTT. This codes for CASSIESGTSGRTSTDTQYF.

CDR3 in DNA: TGCAGTGCTAGAGGGCACTCCGATCAGCCCCAGCATTTT. Its translation is CSARGHSDQPQHF. The chain couples TRBV20-1 to TRBJ1-5; the D is unclear. The CDR3 covers 13 residues. CDR1 DFQATT and CDR2 SNEGSKA come from the germline V gene (reference sequence). V was trimmed by 1 base and J by 5 bases, leaving 9 bases between them.

The V and J genes are TRBV9 and TRBJ2-7, with D perhaps TRBD2 (7 bases). The germline CDR1 and CDR2 sequences are SGDLS and YYNGEE. The CDR3 runs 16 residues. V was shortened by 6 bases and J by 7 bases, with 26 bases between the two germline ends. CDR3 DNA: TGTGCCAGCACCCAGGAAGGGAGGGGGGGCCAAGATGAGCAGTACTTC. It translates to CASTQEGRGGQDEQYF.

This clonotype was seen a few times. The chain carries TRBV5-5 and TRBJ2-3, with D perhaps assigned TRBD1 or TRBD2 (5 bases each). Germline CDR1 and CDR2: SGHKS and YYEKEE (reference sequence). There are 17 residues in the CDR3. The V gene lost 0 bases and the J gene lost 3 bases, with 17 bases spanning the gap. CDR3 DNA sequence: TGTGCCAGCAGCTTGGGGACTGTACGGGGCGGAACAGATACGCAGTATTTT. Translating it yields CASSLGTVRGGTDTQYF. Using reference TRBV5-5 and TRBJ2-3 for the parts outside the CDR3, the full variable domain is DAGVTQSPTHLIKTRGQQVTLRCSPISGHKSVSWYQQVLGQGPQFIFQYYEKEERGRGNFPDRFSARQFPNYSSELNVNALLLGDSALYLCASSLGTVRGGTDTQYFGPGTRLTVL.

This chain's CDR3 is CSARDLRTGDTQYF. The DNA for the CDR3 is TGCAGTGCTAGAGATCTCCGGACGGGAGATACGCAGTATTTT. The chain employs TRBV20-1 and TRBJ2-3; no clear D. Trimming stripped 0 bases from V and 5 bases from J, with 12 bases between. This CDR3 region has 14 residues. CDR1 and CDR2 from the germline V gene are DFQATT and SNEGSKA (reference sequence).

This clonotype was seen many times. The chain is built from TRBV10-3 and TRBJ2-3, with D tentatively TRBD1 or TRBD2 (5 bases each). V shed 3 bases and J shed 7 bases, with 14 bases lying between them. The germline V gene encodes CDR1 ENHRY and CDR2 SYGVKD. The CDR3 has 14 amino acids. CDR3 sequence: CAISDQDGTYTQYF. DNA for the CDR3: TGTGCCATCAGTGACCAGGACGGGACGTATACGCAGTATTTT.

The rearrangement links TRBV20-1 to TRBJ1-5, with TRBD1 as a possible D gene (5 bases). From germline, CDR1 is DFQATT and CDR2 SNEGSKA (reference sequence). The CDR3 has 13 amino acids. Trimming stripped 6 bases from V and 6 bases from J, with 15 bases between. The CDR3 DNA follows: TGCAGTGCACCGCTGGGGGGAGGTCAGCCCCAGCATTTT. It specifies CSAPLGGGQPQHF.

The chain joins TRBV28 to TRBJ1-1; D unresolved. The V and J ends lost 8 bases and 11 bases respectively, with 18 bases between them. Looked up from germline, CDR1 is MDHEN and CDR2 is SYDVKM. There are 12 residues in the CDR3. The CDR3 bases are TGTGCCAGCTCCGATACCGGGCGCCAGGCTTTCTTT. Its protein product is CASSDTGRQAFF. Combining the CDR3 with reference TRBV28 and TRBJ1-1 gives the whole variable domain DVKVTQSSRYLVKRTGEKVFLECVQDMDHENMFWYRQDPGLGLRLIYFSYDVKMKEKGDIPEGYSVSREKKERFSLILESASTNQTSMYLCASSDTGRQAFFGQGTRLTVV.

To note about this clonotype: No conserved phenylalanine or tryptophan ends this CDR3, so it is likely a read error. The gene calls are TRBV7-2 and TRBJ2-1; D is unresolved. Trimming pared 0 bases from V and 7 bases from J, leaving 16 bases between. CDR1 SGHTA and CDR2 FQGNSA come from the germline V gene. The CDR3 has 16 amino acids. The DNA of the CDR3 is TGTGCCAGCAGCTTAGCGTATTCTACCTCTAGGAATGAGCAGTTCTGC. Amino acid sequence: CASSLAYSTSRNEQFC.

V gene TRBV9 combines with J gene TRBJ2-7; 11 nucleotides line up with TRBD2. The CDR3 consists of 16 residues. V lost 4 bases, J lost 3 bases, and 9 bases stayed unmatched. Germline CDR1 is SGDLS and CDR2 is YYNGEE. CDR3 in amino acids: CASSPGGLAELYEQYF. DNA for the CDR3: TGTGCCAGCAGCCCAGGGGGACTAGCGGAGCTCTACGAGCAGTACTTC.

This clonotype was seen many times. V is TRBV15 and J is TRBJ2-4, with TRBD1 matching over 9 bases. The CDR3 sequence is 16 residues long. Germline lookup yields CDR1 LNHNV and CDR2 YYDKDF (reference sequence). Trimming removed 5 bases from V and 2 bases from J; junction bases left unmatched: 7. CDR3 sequence: CATSFLTGGTKNIQYF. Written as DNA, the CDR3 is TGTGCCACCAGCTTTCTAACAGGGGGCACCAAAAACATTCAGTACTTC. Using reference TRBV15 and TRBJ2-4 for the parts outside the CDR3, the full variable domain is DAMVIQNPRYQVTQFGKPVTLSCSQTLNHNVMYWYQQKSSQAPKLLFHYYDKDFNNEADTPDNFQSRRPNTSFCFLDIRSPGLGDTAMYLCATSFLTGGTKNIQYFGAGTRLSVL.

V is TRBV7-9 and J is TRBJ2-1; the match to TRBD2 covers 10 bases. Per germline, CDR1 SEHNR and CDR2 FQNEAQ (reference sequence). V was clipped by 4 bases and J by 5 bases; unmatched bases: 8. This CDR3 spans 16 amino acids. The CDR3, as DNA: TGTGCCAGCAGCTCAGCCGGGACTAGCGACCACAATGAGCAGTTCTTC. Amino acid sequence: CASSSAGTSDHNEQFF.

This clonotype has just a few counts. V gene TRBV29-1 combines with J gene TRBJ2-3, with 10 bases lining up with TRBD2. V lost 7 bases to trimming and J lost 4 bases; unmatched junction nucleotides: 8. The CDR3 extends over 14 amino acids. Germline CDR1 is SQVTM and CDR2 is ANQGSEA. CDR3 region: CSAKAGGPADTQYF. The CDR3 nucleotides read TGCAGCGCCAAAGCGGGGGGGCCAGCAGATACGCAGTATTTT.

The genes are TRBV29-1 and TRBJ2-5; weak D call: TRBD1 (6 bases). This CDR3 spans 14 amino acids. V lost 7 bases and J lost 11, with 26 bases in between. Germline assignment: CDR1 SQVTM and CDR2 ANQGSEA. The CDR3, as DNA: TGCAGCGCCCGACGGAAGGGGACATACAATGAGCAGTACTTC. The encoded protein is CSARRKGTYNEQYF.

The genes are TRBV10-2 and TRBJ2-7; D might be TRBD2 (6 bases). The V end lost 10 bases, the J end lost 5 bases, and 18 bases lay between the germline ends. CDR3 length: 13 residues. Germline CDR1 WSHSY, CDR2 SAAADI. CDR3 region: CATGWGRSDEQYF. For the CDR3, the DNA is TGCGCCACGGGCTGGGGGAGGTCCGACGAGCAGTACTTC.

This clonotype showed up just a few times. J is TRBJ2-2 and V is TRBV15, with D possibly being TRBD2 (5 bases). Germline V CDR1 and CDR2: LNHNV, YYDKDF (reference sequence). V lost 5 bases and J 5 bases, leaving 9 bases between the germline ends. The length of the CDR3 is 13 residues. As DNA, the CDR3 is TGTGCCACCAGCCCCCGGACTACCGGGGAGCTGTTTTTT. Its translation is CATSPRTTGELFF.

The chain carries TRBV6-1 and TRBJ1-5; 10 bases are shared with TRBD1. Per the germline V gene, CDR1 is MNHNS and CDR2 is SASEGT. The CDR3 length is 15 residues. Unmatched junction bases numbered 7, after V lost 7 bases and J lost 4 bases. CDR3 sequence (DNA): TGTGCCAGCAAACCGGGACAGGGGCCAAATCAGCCCCAGCATTTT. Residues: CASKPGQGPNQPQHF.

This clonotype turned up a few times. This chain links TRBV5-1 with TRBJ2-3; 8 bases are shared with TRBD2. V gave up 4 bases and J gave up 5 bases; unmatched junction bases: 12. The CDR3 length is 16 residues. CDR1 SGHRS and CDR2 YFSETQ come from the germline V gene. The CDR3 DNA sequence: TGCGCCAGCAGCCTGGGAGGGGAGCGGGGGAGAGATACGCAGTATTTT. Translating it yields CASSLGGERGRDTQYF.

A remark on this clonotype: This may arise from a read error, as a much more abundant clone is one base away. CDR3 sequence (DNA): TGTGCCAGCAGCCGACACAGCTACGTGCAGTACTTC. This sequence encodes CASSRHSYVQYF. The V and J genes are TRBV12-3 or TRBV12-4 and TRBJ2-7; D is undetermined. The CDR3 has 12 amino acids.